Listed below are T cell receptor beta chains from one sample, sequenced in a study of spatial heterogeneity in lung cancer. TCRdb processed the 5' RACE reads anew with MiXCR; each CDR3 protein has one entry. The sample lists around 9,700 distinct CDR3 sequences; around 8% were seen once. The sample here was lung tumor tissue, taken at surgery. Receptor source: a male donor with early-stage non-small cell lung cancer. Each CDR3 is given with its conserved first and last residue. The D gene is left open where the match is weak. Only part of the rows carry a size: once, few, many, or a class if the clone is expanded.

D gene	J gene	CDR3 length	V gene	clone size	CDR3 DNA	CDR3 protein
-	TRBJ2-1	14	TRBV5-1	few	TGCGCCAGCAGCTTGGGGCCCTTATACAATGAGCAGTTCTTC	CASSLGPLYNEQFF
-	TRBJ2-2	18	TRBV7-9	many	TGTGCCAGCAGCTCTCCTGCCGGAGGGCGACCGAACACCGGGGAGCTGTTTTTT	CASSSPAGGRPNTGELFF
-	TRBJ2-3	17	TRBV6-5	many	TGTGCCAGCAGTTACGGTCTGGGGCGGGTGGAGGCCGATACGCAGTATTTT	CASSYGLGRVEADTQYF
TRBD1	TRBJ2-6	22	TRBV4-1	-	TGCGCCAGCAGCCGCCCGGGACAGGGGGCCGGGAGTAATCCGAGAGGGGCCAACGTCCTGACTTTC	CASSRPGQGAGSNPRGANVLTF
-	TRBJ1-6	15	TRBV6-6	many	TGTGCCAGCAACGTGGGGGCCCCACGGAATTCACCCCTCCACTTT	CASNVGAPRNSPLHF
-	TRBJ2-1	14	TRBV5-4	many	TGTGCCAGCAGAACGGGGCTAGACTCGAATGAGCAGTTCTTC	CASRTGLDSNEQFF
-	TRBJ1-6	11	TRBV18	-	TGTGCCAGCTCAATGAATTCACCCCTCCACTTT	CASSMNSPLHF
-	TRBJ1-1	13	TRBV27	many	TGTGCCAGCAGTTTGTCTCCGGGCTCCGAAGCTTTCTTT	CASSLSPGSEAFF
-	TRBJ2-7	14	TRBV3-1	many	TGTGCCAGCAGCCAAGGGCGGGGTAGGAACGAGCAGTACTTC	CASSQGRGRNEQYF
TRBD1	TRBJ2-1	11	TRBV2	many	TGTGCCAGCAGTCCCGGGACAGCCGGGTTCTTC	CASSPGTAGFF
-	TRBJ2-7	15	TRBV28	once	TGTGCCAGCAGTTCCCCCCGGGACATCTCCTACGAGCAGTACTTC	CASSSPRDISYEQYF
-	TRBJ2-5	11	TRBV18	many	TGTGCCAGCTCACCACAAGAGACCCAGTACTTC	CASSPQETQYF
-	TRBJ2-3	12	TRBV2	-	TGTGCCAGCAGTGATGCCACAGATACGCAGTATTTT	CASSDATDTQYF
TRBD1	TRBJ2-7	15	TRBV4-3	many	TGCGCCAGCAGCCAAGACTCCACAGGGGCGGACGAGCAGTACTTC	CASSQDSTGADEQYF
-	TRBJ2-5	12	TRBV5-1	-	TGCGCCAGCAGCGAGGAGCAAGAGACCCAGTACTTC	CASSEEQETQYF
-	TRBJ1-4	15	TRBV5-8	few	TGTGCCAGCAGCGCCGGACAGTCGACTGATGAAAAACTGTTTTTT	CASSAGQSTDEKLFF
-	TRBJ2-7	14	TRBV7-9	many	TGTGCCAGCAGCTTTACCGGTGTCACCTACGAGCAGTACTTC	CASSFTGVTYEQYF
-	TRBJ1-1	12	TRBV29-1	few	TGCAGCGTTGGTTTCGGGAACACTGAAGCTTTCTTT	CSVGFGNTEAFF